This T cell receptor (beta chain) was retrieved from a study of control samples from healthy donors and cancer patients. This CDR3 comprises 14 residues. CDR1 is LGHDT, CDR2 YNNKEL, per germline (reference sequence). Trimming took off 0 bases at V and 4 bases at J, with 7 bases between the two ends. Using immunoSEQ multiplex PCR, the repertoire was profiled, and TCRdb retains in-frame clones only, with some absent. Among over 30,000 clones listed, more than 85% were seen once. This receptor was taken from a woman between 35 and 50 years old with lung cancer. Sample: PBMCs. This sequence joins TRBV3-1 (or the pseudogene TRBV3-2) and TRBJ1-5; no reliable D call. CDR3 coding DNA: TGTGCCAGCAGCCAAGAACAGTCAAATCAGCCCCAGCATTTT. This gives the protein CASSQEQSNQPQHF.